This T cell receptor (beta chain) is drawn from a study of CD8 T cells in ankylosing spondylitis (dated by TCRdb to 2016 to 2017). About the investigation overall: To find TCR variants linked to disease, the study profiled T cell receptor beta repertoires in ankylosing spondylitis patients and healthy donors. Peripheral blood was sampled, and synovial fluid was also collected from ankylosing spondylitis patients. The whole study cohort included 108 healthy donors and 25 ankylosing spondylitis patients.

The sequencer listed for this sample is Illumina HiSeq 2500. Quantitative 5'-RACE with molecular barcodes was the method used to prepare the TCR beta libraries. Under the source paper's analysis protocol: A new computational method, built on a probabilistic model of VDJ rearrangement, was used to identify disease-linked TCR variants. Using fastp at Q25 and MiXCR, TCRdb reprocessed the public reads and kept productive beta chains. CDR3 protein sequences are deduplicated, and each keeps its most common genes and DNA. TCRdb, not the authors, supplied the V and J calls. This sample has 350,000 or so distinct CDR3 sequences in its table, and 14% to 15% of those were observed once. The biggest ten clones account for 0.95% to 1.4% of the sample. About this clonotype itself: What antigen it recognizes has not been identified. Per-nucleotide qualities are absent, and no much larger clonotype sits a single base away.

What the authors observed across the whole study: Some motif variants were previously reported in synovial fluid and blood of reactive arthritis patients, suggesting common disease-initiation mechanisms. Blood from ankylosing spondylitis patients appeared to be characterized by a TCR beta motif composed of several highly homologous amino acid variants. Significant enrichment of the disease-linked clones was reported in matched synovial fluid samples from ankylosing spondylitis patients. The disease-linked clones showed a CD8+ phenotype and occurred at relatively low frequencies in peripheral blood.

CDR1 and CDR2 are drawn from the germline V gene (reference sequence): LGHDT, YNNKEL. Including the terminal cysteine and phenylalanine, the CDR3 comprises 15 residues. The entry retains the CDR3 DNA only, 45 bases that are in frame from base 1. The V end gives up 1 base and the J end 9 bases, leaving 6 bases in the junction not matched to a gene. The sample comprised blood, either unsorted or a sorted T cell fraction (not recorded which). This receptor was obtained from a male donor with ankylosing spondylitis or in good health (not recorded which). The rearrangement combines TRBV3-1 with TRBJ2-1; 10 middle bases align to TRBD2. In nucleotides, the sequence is TGTGCCAGCAGCCAAGCTAGCGGGAGTAAGGTTGAGCAGTTCTTC. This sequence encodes CASSQASGSKVEQFF.